These 17 T cell receptor beta chains share one sample of origin, sequenced in a study of blood T cell repertoires in COVID-19. Assay: immunoSEQ multiplex PCR; the TCRdb copy retains only in-frame clones and omits some. The top ten hold roughly 17% of the sample, which has approximately 140,000 clones, approximately 80% seen once. Sample: peripheral blood. These receptors came from a man aged 50-60 years with acute or convalescent COVID-19.

This clone was observed a few times. Here the CDR3 reads CASSGGGRGYTF. For the CDR3, the DNA is TGTGCCAGCAGTGGCGGGGGGCGCGGCTACACCTTC. The gene calls are TRBV12-3 or TRBV12-4 and TRBJ1-2, with D possibly TRBD1 on 6 matching bases. The CDR3 spans 12 residues. Deletions cut 5 bases from V and 8 bases from J, with 12 bases between.

The chain recombines TRBV2 with TRBJ1-5; D remains ambiguous. V was shortened by 3 bases and J by 8 bases, with 11 bases between the two germline ends. Germline lookup yields CDR1 SNHLY and CDR2 FYNNEI. The CDR3 totals 13 residues. The CDR3 here is CASSEAGWEPQHF. As DNA, the CDR3 is TGTGCCAGCAGTGAGGCCGGGTGGGAGCCCCAGCATTTT.

The rearrangement links TRBV7-2 to TRBJ2-7; 11 bases line up with TRBD2. Per the germline V gene, CDR1 is SGHTA and CDR2 is FQGNSA. This CDR3 is built from 15 residues. V dropped 4 bases and J dropped 0; count of bases not matched to a gene: 2. CDR3 nucleotides: TGTGCCAGCAGCTCACTAGCGGGGGCCTCCTACGAGCAGTACTTC. It translates to CASSSLAGASYEQYF.

The chain links TRBV27 to TRBJ1-4, with a tentative D call TRBD1 (6 bases). The CDR3 length is 15 residues. The V gene lost 5 bases and the J gene lost 8 bases, with 18 bases spanning the gap. The germline V gene has CDR1 MNHEY and CDR2 SMNVEV (reference sequence). Here the CDR3 DNA reads TGTGCCAGCAGTGCTTTACAGGGAGTTGGCGAAAAACTGTTTTTT. This sequence encodes CASSALQGVGEKLFF.

The chain has TRBV28 and TRBJ1-6; 7 nucleotides agree with TRBD1. Germline CDR1 MDHEN, CDR2 SYDVKM. The CDR3 is 16 residues long. V was pared by 2 bases and J by 7 bases, with 8 bases of the junction left unmatched. The DNA for the CDR3 is TGTGCCAGCAGTTTAAGGGTAGACAGGGAAAATTCACCCCTCCACTTT. Protein product: CASSLRVDRENSPLHF.

The V and J genes are TRBV18 and TRBJ2-7; TRBD2 aligns across 9 bases. The CDR3 sequence is 16 residues long. The V gene's germline CDR1 is KGHSH and CDR2 LQKENI. V was pared by 6 bases and J by 3 bases, with 12 bases of the junction left unmatched. CDR3 region: CASSPTRAAGGYEQYF. In DNA, the CDR3 is TGTGCCAGCTCCCCAACCCGCGCAGCGGGGGGCTACGAGCAGTACTTC.

The chain combines TRBV29-1 with TRBJ1-1; D is possibly TRBD1 (5 bases). Germline V lookup: CDR1 SQVTM, CDR2 ANQGSEA. Between the trimmed V and J ends, which lost 4 bases and 0 bases, there was a span of 15 bases. This CDR3 spans 15 amino acids. CDR3 DNA: TGCAGCGTTGCGCCAGGGTGGGGTATGAACACTGAAGCTTTCTTT. It encodes CSVAPGWGMNTEAFF.

The chain has TRBV27 and TRBJ2-2, with TRBD2 matching 12 bases. CDR1 is MNHEY, CDR2 SMNVEV, per germline (reference sequence). J was trimmed by 3 bases and V by 3 bases; bases with no gene match: 5. This CDR3 has 17 amino acids. CDR3 sequence (DNA): TGTGCCAGCAGTTTGCTAGCGGGGGGGCTCCACACCGGGGAGCTGTTTTTT. Amino acid sequence: CASSLLAGGLHTGELFF.

The V gene is TRBV5-4, the J gene TRBJ1-3; D unclear. The CDR3 is 15 residues long. V lost 3 bases and J 0 bases, leaving 10 bases between the germline ends. CDR1 SGHNT and CDR2 YYREEE come from the germline V gene (reference sequence). In nucleotides, the CDR3 is TGTGCCAGCAGCTCCCAAGGAGGCTCTGGAAACACCATATATTTT. This codes for CASSSQGGSGNTIYF.

The chain carries TRBV5-1 and TRBJ1-4, with 7 positions matching TRBD1. The trim removed 0 bases at V and 5 bases at J, leaving 1 base unmatched. Germline V gives CDR1 SGHRS, CDR2 YFSETQ. The CDR3 is made up of 14 amino acids. The CDR3 sequence: CASSLDRGNEKLFF. The CDR3, as DNA: TGCGCCAGCAGCTTGGACAGGGGCAATGAAAAACTGTTTTTT.

The rearrangement uses TRBV10-2 and TRBJ1-1, with TRBD1 matching 8 bases. The CDR3 totals 14 residues. The V gene end was trimmed by 6 bases and the J gene end by 4 bases; junction bases not matched to a gene: 7. Germline CDR1 reads WSHSY; CDR2 reads SAAADI. The CDR3 sequence is CASRYQGASTEAFF. The CDR3 nucleotides are TGCGCCAGCAGATACCAGGGGGCGAGCACTGAAGCTTTCTTT.

The V gene is TRBV20-1, the J gene TRBJ1-2; D is unclear. Germline V gene data show CDR1 as DFQATT and CDR2 as SNEGSKA (reference sequence). CDR3 length: 11 residues. V dropped 5 bases and J dropped 0 bases, with 4 bases sitting between them. CDR3: CSAPANYGYTF. CDR3 bases: TGCAGTGCTCCAGCTAACTATGGCTACACCTTC.

The chain combines TRBV5-6 with TRBJ2-7; 8 positions agree with TRBD1. Per the germline V gene, CDR1 is SGHDT and CDR2 is YYEEEE. J lost 2 bases, V lost 4 bases, and 8 bases had no gene match. This CDR3 has 15 residues. The CDR3 here is CASSPSDRVAYEQYF. The CDR3, as DNA: TGTGCCAGCAGCCCCTCGGACAGGGTAGCCTACGAGCAGTACTTC.

CDR3 amino acids: CASSLSRTGRDSGANVLTF. As DNA, the CDR3 is TGTGCCAGCAGTTTATCTCGGACAGGGCGGGACTCTGGGGCCAACGTCCTGACTTTC. This chain uses TRBV27 with TRBJ2-6, with 8 bases fitting TRBD1. The CDR3 has 19 residues. V trimming: 0 bases; J trimming: 0 bases; junction bases outside the gene matches: 7. Germline lookup yields CDR1 MNHEY and CDR2 SMNVEV (reference sequence).

The chain couples TRBV20-1 to TRBJ2-3; 9 nucleotides align to TRBD2. CDR3 length: 17 residues. Per germline, CDR1 DFQATT and CDR2 SNEGSKA (reference sequence). With 3 bases clipped from V and 3 bases from J, the junction kept 13 bases outside the gene matches. CDR3 region: CSASRSGGRSGTDTQYF. The DNA for the CDR3 is TGCAGTGCTAGTCGGAGCGGGGGGCGATCGGGGACAGATACGCAGTATTTT.

This rearrangement joins TRBV18 to TRBJ2-3; TRBD2 is a possible D gene (6 bases). Germline loops: CDR1 KGHSH, CDR2 LQKENI. This CDR3 comprises 16 residues. Deletions cut 3 bases from V and 3 bases from J, with 16 bases between. The CDR3 sequence: CASSPPRGEITDTQYF. The CDR3 nucleotides read TGTGCCAGCTCACCCCCGCGGGGAGAAATAACAGATACGCAGTATTTT.

This rearrangement joins TRBV9 to TRBJ2-1; TRBD1 matches at 7 bases. This CDR3 contains 15 residues. V dropped 3 bases and J dropped 2; count of bases not matched to a gene: 5. Germline-derived CDR1 and CDR2 are SGDLS and YYNGEE. CDR3 coding DNA: TGTGCCAGCAGCGCAGACAGGGCCACCTACAATGAGCAGTTCTTC. Its translation is CASSADRATYNEQFF. The full variable domain, in which reference TRBV9 and TRBJ2-1 provide the parts outside the CDR3, is DSGVTQTPKHLITATGQRVTLRCSPRSGDLSVYWYQQSLDQGLQFLIQYYNGEERAKGNILERFSAQQFPDLHSELNLSSLELGDSALYFCASSADRATYNEQFFGPGTRLTVL.